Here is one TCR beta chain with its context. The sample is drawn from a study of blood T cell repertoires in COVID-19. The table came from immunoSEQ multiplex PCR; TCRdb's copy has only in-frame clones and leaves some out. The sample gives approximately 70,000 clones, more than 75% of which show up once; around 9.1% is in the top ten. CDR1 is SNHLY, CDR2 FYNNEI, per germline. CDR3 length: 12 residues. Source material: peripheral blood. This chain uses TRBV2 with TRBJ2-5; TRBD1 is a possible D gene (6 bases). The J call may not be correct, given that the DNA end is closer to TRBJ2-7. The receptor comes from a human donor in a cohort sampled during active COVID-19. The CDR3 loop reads CASRRTVYEQYF. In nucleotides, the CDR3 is TGTGCCAGCAGGAGGACAGTCTACGAGCAGTACTTC.